Presented here are 25 T cell receptor beta chains from one specimen sequenced in a study of blood T cell repertoires in COVID-19. Assay used: immunoSEQ multiplex PCR; TCRdb lists only in-frame clones, some missing. The sample has about 110,000 clones, about 80% seen once; the top ten hold roughly 17%. Sequenced: peripheral blood. All receptors derive from an elderly woman with active or convalescent COVID-19.

This clone has a handful of counts. The chain links TRBV5-4 to TRBJ2-2, with TRBD2 identical over 10 bases. Germline trimming cut 4 bases from V and 5 bases from J; bases unmatched to any gene: 5. CDR1 and CDR2 from the germline V gene are SGHNT and YYREEE (reference sequence). The CDR3 is made up of 15 amino acids. DNA of the CDR3: TGTGCCAGCAGCCTAGCGGGAGCACCGACCGGGGAGCTGTTTTTT. Its translation is CASSLAGAPTGELFF. The entire variable domain, with the rest obtained from reference TRBV5-4 and TRBJ2-2, is as follows: ETGVTQSPTHLIKTRGQQVTLRCSSQSGHNTVSWYQQALGQGPQFIFQYYREEENGRGNFPPRFSGLQFPNYSSELNVNALELDDSALYLCASSLAGAPTGELFFGEGSRLTVL.

This sequence joins TRBV28 and TRBJ2-7, with D tentatively TRBD1 (6 bases). The V gene's germline CDR1 is MDHEN and CDR2 SYDVKM. Trimming shortened V by 2 bases and J by 3 bases, and 11 bases separated the two germline ends. The CDR3 totals 14 residues. Here the CDR3 reads CASSLTGTNYEQYF. In nucleotides, the CDR3 is TGTGCCAGCAGTTTAACAGGGACCAACTACGAGCAGTACTTC. Full variable domain (outside the CDR3, taken from reference TRBV28 and TRBJ2-7): DVKVTQSSRYLVKRTGEKVFLECVQDMDHENMFWYRQDPGLGLRLIYFSYDVKMKEKGDIPEGYSVSREKKERFSLILESASTNQTSMYLCASSLTGTNYEQYFGPGTRLTVT.

Only one count was recorded for this clone. This chain joins TRBV27 and TRBJ2-3; tentative D call: TRBD2 (6 bases). The CDR3 contains 19 residues. V lost 6 bases to trimming and J lost 1 base, with 26 bases between them. Germline CDR1 reads MNHEY; CDR2 reads SMNVEV (reference sequence). As DNA, the CDR3 is TGTGCCAGCAGCGCCCTCGCGGCAAGCAAGGGAGGTCGCACAGATACGCAGTATTTT. The encoded protein is CASSALAASKGGRTDTQYF.

This chain links TRBV5-8 with TRBJ1-1; D remains unclear. Germline CDR1 and CDR2: SGHTS and YDEGEE. The CDR3 spans 14 residues. With 2 bases removed from V and 1 base from J, the gap between germline ends came to 9 bases. CDR3 residues: CASSLWAGNTEAFF. The CDR3 nucleotides read TGTGCCAGCAGCTTATGGGCAGGGAACACTGAAGCTTTCTTT.

This clone has only a few counts. The CDR3 loop reads CASSSETSGRGKMRYEQYF. The DNA for the CDR3 is TGTGCCAGCAGTTCGGAGACTAGCGGGAGAGGTAAAATGAGGTACGAGCAGTACTTC. J is TRBJ2-7 and V is TRBV27; TRBD2 matches 12 bases. Germline V gene lookup returns CDR1 MNHEY and CDR2 SMNVEV (reference sequence). V shed 4 bases and J 4 bases; nucleotides not matched to a gene: 17. This CDR3 is 19 amino acids long.

V gene TRBV7-9 combines with J gene TRBJ2-3; the match to TRBD2 covers 8 bases. CDR3 length: 18 residues. V lost 1 base, J lost 2 bases, and 11 bases stayed unmatched. The germline gives CDR1 SEHNR, CDR2 FQNEAQ (reference sequence). DNA of the CDR3: TGTGCCAGCAGCTTAGAATTGCGAGTTAGCGGGAACACAGATACGCAGTATTTT. The encoded protein is CASSLELRVSGNTDTQYF.

The rearrangement links TRBV6-2 or TRBV6-3 to TRBJ2-7; a possible D gene is TRBD2 (6 bases). The CDR3 totals 14 residues. With 0 bases removed from V and 6 bases from J, the gap between germline ends came to 12 bases. CDR1 and CDR2 (germline): MNHEY, SVGEGT. The CDR3 spells CASSYSWLAVEQYF. The DNA for the CDR3 is TGTGCCAGCAGTTACTCGTGGTTAGCGGTCGAGCAGTACTTC.

Only a few counts were recorded for this clone. This chain uses TRBV4-2 with TRBJ1-6, with D tentatively TRBD1 (5 bases). This CDR3 contains 16 residues. The germline V gene encodes CDR1 LGHNA and CDR2 YNFKEQ. V was shortened by 2 bases and J by 6 bases, with 14 bases between the two germline ends. The CDR3 here is CASSQKGPTSNSPLHF. CDR3 nucleotide sequence: TGTGCCAGCAGCCAAAAGGGGCCGACAAGTAATTCACCCCTCCACTTT.

The gene calls are TRBV6-5 and TRBJ1-5, with 7 bases identical to TRBD1. J gave up 3 bases and V 10 bases, and 9 bases lay outside the gene matches. CDR3 length: 14 residues. The germline gives CDR1 MNHEY, CDR2 SVGAGI. The CDR3 DNA sequence: TGTGCCATCCCGGGACAGTCTATCAATCAGCCCCAGCATTTT. Translating it yields CAIPGQSINQPQHF.

This clone was detected only a few times. The V gene is TRBV5-1, the J gene TRBJ1-1; no clear D. This CDR3 comprises 14 residues. Trimming took off 2 bases at V and 0 bases at J, with 8 bases between the two ends. CDR1 is SGHRS and CDR2 is YFSETQ in the germline V gene. The CDR3, as DNA: TGCGCCAGCAGCTTCAGAGACATGAACACTGAAGCTTTCTTT. Amino acid sequence: CASSFRDMNTEAFF.

The chain employs TRBV27 and TRBJ2-7, with D possibly being TRBD1 (5 bases). CDR3 length equals 16 residues. Germline V gene sequence: CDR1 MNHEY, CDR2 SMNVEV (reference sequence). V lost 5 bases, J lost 2 bases, and 19 bases lay in between. The CDR3, as DNA: TGTGCCAGCAGTCCCGATAGGCAGGGCCGGCCCTACGAGCAGTACTTC. Translation: CASSPDRQGRPYEQYF.

This chain connects TRBV28 to TRBJ1-1; possibly TRBD1 for D (5 bases). The CDR3 runs 15 residues. Looked up from germline, CDR1 is MDHEN and CDR2 is SYDVKM. V lost 7 bases and J lost 1, with 16 bases in between. CDR3: CASTQRGGWNTEAFF. DNA for the CDR3: TGTGCCAGCACCCAACGGGGGGGGTGGAACACTGAAGCTTTCTTT.

The chain employs TRBV27 and TRBJ1-6, with D tentatively TRBD1 (5 bases). The CDR3 spans 16 residues. Germline loops: CDR1 MNHEY, CDR2 SMNVEV (reference sequence). V shed 1 base and J shed 8 bases, with 15 bases lying between them. DNA of the CDR3: TGTGCCAGCAGTTTATTCCAGGGAATAATTGATTCACCCCTCCACTTT. It specifies CASSLFQGIIDSPLHF.

This clone was recorded a few times. The V gene is TRBV28, the J gene TRBJ2-7, with 7 bases matching TRBD2. CDR1 is MDHEN, CDR2 SYDVKM, per germline. V shed 5 bases and J 1 base; nucleotides not matched to a gene: 14. The CDR3 has 17 residues. CDR3 protein: CASSPSGLGLTSYEQYF. The DNA of the CDR3 is TGTGCCAGCAGTCCCTCCGGACTAGGATTGACGTCCTACGAGCAGTACTTC.

The J gene is TRBJ2-3, the V gene TRBV27; no definite D call. CDR1 and CDR2 from the germline V gene are MNHEY and SMNVEV (reference sequence). The V gene lost 7 bases and the J gene lost 2 bases, with 19 bases spanning the gap. The CDR3 runs to 16 residues. As DNA, the CDR3 is TGTGCCAGCAAACTTTGGGCCGGAAGTTACACAGATACGCAGTATTTT. Its protein product is CASKLWAGSYTDTQYF.

This sequence joins TRBV19 and TRBJ1-2; 7 bases line up with TRBD1. Germline V gives CDR1 LNHDA, CDR2 SQIVND (reference sequence). The CDR3 sequence is 15 residues long. V lost 1 base to trimming and J lost 0 bases; unmatched junction nucleotides: 2. The CDR3: CASSIVRGTNYGYTF. In nucleotides, the CDR3 is TGTGCCAGTAGTATAGTCAGGGGGACTAACTATGGCTACACCTTC.

This clone has just a few counts. V usage is TRBV7-2 and J usage is TRBJ2-5; a possible D gene is TRBD2 (5 bases). In germline, CDR1 is SGHTA, CDR2 FQGNSA. Trimming shortened V by 2 bases and J by 2 bases, and 9 bases separated the two germline ends. This CDR3 spans 14 amino acids. CDR3 residues: CASSLFGIQETQYF. DNA for the CDR3: TGTGCCAGCAGCTTATTCGGGATACAAGAGACCCAGTACTTC.

This chain links TRBV11-2 with TRBJ1-6; D is ambiguous. Germline-derived CDR1 and CDR2 are SGHAT and FQNNGV. Trimming removed 5 bases at V and 7 bases at J, with 6 bases between. The CDR3 is made up of 12 amino acids. The CDR3 sequence: CASSGNNSPLHF. For the CDR3, the DNA is TGTGCCAGCAGCGGCAACAATTCACCCCTCCACTTT.

The chain uses TRBV9 and TRBJ1-3, with D maybe TRBD1 (6 bases). The CDR3 has 14 amino acids. Germline V gene lookup returns CDR1 SGDLS and CDR2 YYNGEE. Between the trimmed V and J ends, which lost 3 bases and 3 bases, there was a span of 10 bases. The CDR3 sequence is CASSEQGVGNTIYF. Here the CDR3 DNA reads TGTGCCAGCAGCGAACAGGGAGTTGGAAACACCATATATTTT.

The rearrangement links TRBV11-3 to TRBJ2-7; 12 nucleotides match TRBD2. Germline CDR1 and CDR2: SGHNT and YENEEA. The CDR3 spans 20 residues. The V segment lost 2 bases and the J segment 3 bases; nucleotides outside the gene matches: 17. This chain's CDR3 is CASSLIGVSLAGGGYYEQYF. The DNA of the CDR3 is TGTGCCAGCAGCTTAATCGGTGTGTCGCTAGCGGGAGGGGGTTACTACGAGCAGTACTTC.

This clone has just one count. CDR3 coding DNA: TGTGCCAGTAGTAACAGGGGGCTCGGGGCCAACGTCCTGACTTTC. It yields the protein CASSNRGLGANVLTF. V is TRBV19 and J is TRBJ2-6, with 9 bases fitting TRBD1. Germline trimming cut 4 bases from V and 4 bases from J; bases unmatched to any gene: 2. The CDR3 length is 15 residues. Germline V gene sequence: CDR1 LNHDA, CDR2 SQIVND (reference sequence).

The chain couples TRBV6-2 or TRBV6-3 to TRBJ2-6; TRBD1 matches 8 bases. Losses at the gene ends were 4 bases for V and 4 bases for J; bases not matched to a gene: 6. Germline lookup yields CDR1 MNHEY and CDR2 SVGEGT. CDR3 size: 16 residues. CDR3 nucleotide sequence: TGTGCCAGCAGTTCCCCCAGGGGGCTCGGGGCCAACGTCCTGACTTTC. Translation gives CASSSPRGLGANVLTF.

The chain recombines TRBV28 with TRBJ2-7; 7 positions agree with TRBD1. The CDR3 is made up of 12 amino acids. The ends lost 4 bases at V and 4 bases at J; junction bases unmatched: 1. Germline V gives CDR1 MDHEN, CDR2 SYDVKM. CDR3 loop: CASSSDRYEQYF. The CDR3 region has the DNA TGTGCCAGCAGTTCGGACAGGTACGAGCAGTACTTC.

V gene TRBV10-3 combines with J gene TRBJ2-1, with 10 bases that match TRBD2. Germline values: CDR1 ENHRY, CDR2 SYGVKD. The CDR3 is 16 amino acids. V lost 2 bases, J lost 10 bases, and 11 bases stayed unmatched. In DNA, the CDR3 is TGTGCCATCAGTGAGAGGGCTAGCGGGAGAGAGGGGGAGCAGTTCTTC. It yields the protein CAISERASGREGEQFF.

The chain links TRBV5-5 to TRBJ1-1, with a weak D call TRBD1 (6 bases). Looked up from germline, CDR1 is SGHKS and CDR2 is YYEKEE (reference sequence). Trimming removed 0 bases from V and 7 bases from J, with 16 bases in between. The CDR3 length is 15 residues. The CDR3 nucleotides are TGTGCCAGCAGCTTGGGGGGTGTCCTACAGGGTGAAGCTTTCTTT. Protein sequence: CASSLGGVLQGEAFF.